A single sample gave rise to the 10 T cell receptor beta chains below, sequenced in a study of blood T cell repertoires in COVID-19. Profiled with immunoSEQ multiplex PCR; TCRdb holds only in-frame clones, not every one. The sample lists roughly 75,000 clones; around 79% were seen once. Sequencing was performed on peripheral blood. These receptors all come from a man over 45 with acute or convalescent COVID-19.

The V call is TRBV30, the J call TRBJ1-5; a weak D match, TRBD1 (6 bases). Germline-derived CDR1 and CDR2 are GTSNPN and SVGIG (reference sequence). Trimming took 5 bases from V and 5 from J, leaving 13 bases between them. The CDR3 totals 13 residues. The CDR3 here is CAWADSRDQPQHF. DNA of the CDR3: TGTGCCTGGGCGGACAGTCGGGATCAGCCCCAGCATTTT.

This rearrangement joins TRBV6-5 to TRBJ1-5; 8 nucleotides match TRBD1. The CDR3 has 15 amino acids. V lost 5 bases, J lost 1 base, and 4 bases stayed unmatched. CDR1 and CDR2 from the germline V gene are MNHEY and SVGAGI. The CDR3 is CASSPWTGSNQPQHF. The CDR3 DNA reads as TGTGCCAGCAGTCCCTGGACAGGGAGCAATCAGCCCCAGCATTTT.

The V gene is TRBV7-9, the J gene TRBJ2-3; the match to TRBD1 covers 11 bases. The CDR3 extends over 15 amino acids. Germline values: CDR1 SEHNR, CDR2 FQNEAQ (reference sequence). J gave up 5 bases and V 3 bases, and 4 bases lay outside the gene matches. The CDR3 loop is CASSFSGTGGDTQYF. In DNA form, the CDR3 reads TGTGCCAGCAGCTTCTCCGGGACAGGGGGAGATACGCAGTATTTT.

The rearrangement uses TRBV3-1 (or the pseudogene TRBV3-2) and TRBJ2-7; 7 nucleotides line up with TRBD1. Germline loops: CDR1 LGHDT, CDR2 YNNKEL (reference sequence). The ends lost 2 bases at V and 3 bases at J; junction bases unmatched: 16. This CDR3 is 18 amino acids long. The CDR3 is CASSQRLLSGTDSYEQYF. The CDR3 DNA reads TGTGCCAGCAGCCAACGCCTATTGTCCGGGACAGATAGCTACGAGCAGTACTTC.

J is TRBJ1-6 and V is TRBV7-9; tentative D call: TRBD1 (5 bases). V gave up 5 bases and J gave up 7 bases, with 18 bases separating them. Germline CDR1 SEHNR, CDR2 FQNEAQ (reference sequence). This CDR3 spans 16 amino acids. The CDR3 here is CASSLLRDSANSPLHF. CDR3 DNA: TGTGCCAGCAGCCTACTCCGGGACTCGGCGAATTCACCCCTCCACTTT.

The chain joins TRBV5-4 to TRBJ1-1; 7 nucleotides agree with TRBD1. Germline loops: CDR1 SGHNT, CDR2 YYREEE (reference sequence). CDR3 length: 15 amino acids. V shed 4 bases and J 1 base; nucleotides not matched to a gene: 7. The CDR3 sequence is CASSRAGTANTEAFF. CDR3 nucleotides: TGTGCCAGCAGCCGCGCCGGGACAGCGAACACTGAAGCTTTCTTT.

In this sample, this clone turned up a few times. The chain links TRBV14 to TRBJ1-2, with D perhaps TRBD1 (6 bases). Germline CDR1 reads SGHDN; CDR2 reads FVKESK. This CDR3 is 14 amino acids long. Deletions cut 0 bases from V and 5 bases from J, with 10 bases between. CDR3 nucleotides: TGTGCCAGCAGCCAAGAAAGGGGGAATTATGGCTACACCTTC. It encodes CASSQERGNYGYTF. Drawing the rest from reference TRBV14 and TRBJ1-2, the complete variable domain is EAGVTQFPSHSVIEKGQTVTLRCDPISGHDNLYWYRRVMGKEIKFLLHFVKESKQDESGMPNNRFLAERTGGTYSTLKVQPAELEDSGVYFCASSQERGNYGYTFGSGTRLTVV.

This chain joins TRBV7-9 and TRBJ1-2, with D unresolved. V lost 8 bases and J 3 bases, leaving 16 bases between the germline ends. CDR1 SEHNR and CDR2 FQNEAQ come from the germline V gene (reference sequence). The CDR3 covers 14 residues. CDR3 in amino acids: CASGYGQVYYGYTF. The CDR3 DNA is TGTGCCAGCGGTTATGGGCAGGTCTACTATGGCTACACCTTC.

V gene TRBV7-9 combines with J gene TRBJ1-2, with TRBD1 as a possible D gene (5 bases). CDR3 length equals 13 residues. Trimming took 5 bases from V and 4 from J, leaving 11 bases between them. Germline V gene data show CDR1 as SEHNR and CDR2 as FQNEAQ (reference sequence). CDR3 region: CASSPGGLYGYTF. As DNA, the CDR3 is TGTGCCAGCAGCCCGGGGGGACTCTATGGCTACACCTTC.

The rearrangement joins TRBV5-1 to TRBJ2-3; 8 bases line up with TRBD1. The trim removed 4 bases at V and 1 base at J, leaving 5 bases unmatched. The CDR3 is made up of 15 amino acids. Germline lookup yields CDR1 SGHRS and CDR2 YFSETQ. The CDR3 DNA follows: TGCGCCAGCAGCATCGGACAGGGAGGCACAGATACGCAGTATTTT. Amino acid sequence: CASSIGQGGTDTQYF.